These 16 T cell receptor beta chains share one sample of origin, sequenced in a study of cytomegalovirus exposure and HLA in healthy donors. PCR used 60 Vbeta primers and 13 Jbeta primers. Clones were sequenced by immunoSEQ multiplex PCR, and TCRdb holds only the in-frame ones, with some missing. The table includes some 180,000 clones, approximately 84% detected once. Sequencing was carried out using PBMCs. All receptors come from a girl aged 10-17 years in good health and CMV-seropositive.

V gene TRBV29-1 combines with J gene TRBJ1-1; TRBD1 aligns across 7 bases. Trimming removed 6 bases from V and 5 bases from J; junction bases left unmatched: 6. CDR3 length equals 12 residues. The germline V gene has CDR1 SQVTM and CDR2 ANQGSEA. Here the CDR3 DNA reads TGCAGCGTCTACAGGGGAGGTACTGAAGCTTTCTTT. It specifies CSVYRGGTEAFF.

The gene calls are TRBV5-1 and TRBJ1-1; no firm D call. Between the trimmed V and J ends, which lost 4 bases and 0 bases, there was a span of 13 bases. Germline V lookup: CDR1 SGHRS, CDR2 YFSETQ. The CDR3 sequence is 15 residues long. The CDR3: CASSPAGGLNTEAFF. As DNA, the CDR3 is TGCGCCAGCAGCCCCGCGGGCGGATTGAACACTGAAGCTTTCTTT.

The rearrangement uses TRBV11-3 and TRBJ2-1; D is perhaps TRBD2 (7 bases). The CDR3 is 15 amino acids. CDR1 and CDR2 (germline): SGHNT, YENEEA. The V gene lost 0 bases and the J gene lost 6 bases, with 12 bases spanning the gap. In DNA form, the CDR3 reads TGTGCCAGCAGCTTAGATCTGGGGGGGGCCAATGAGCAGTTCTTC. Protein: CASSLDLGGANEQFF.

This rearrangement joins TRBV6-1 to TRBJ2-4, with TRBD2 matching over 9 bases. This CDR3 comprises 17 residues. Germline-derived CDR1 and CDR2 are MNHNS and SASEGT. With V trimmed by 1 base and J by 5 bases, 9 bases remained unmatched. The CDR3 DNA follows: TGTGCCAGCAGTGAAGTGGGGGCGGGAGGGTTCCAAAACATTCAGTACTTC. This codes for CASSEVGAGGFQNIQYF.

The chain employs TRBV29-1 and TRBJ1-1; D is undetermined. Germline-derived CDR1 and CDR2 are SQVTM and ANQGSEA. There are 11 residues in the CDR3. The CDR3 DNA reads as TGCGTCTCGGGTCGGAACACTGAAGCTTTCTTT. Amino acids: CVSGRNTEAFF.

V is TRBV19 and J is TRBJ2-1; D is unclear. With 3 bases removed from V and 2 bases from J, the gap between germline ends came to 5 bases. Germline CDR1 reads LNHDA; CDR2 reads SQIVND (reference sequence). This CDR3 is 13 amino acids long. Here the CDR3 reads CASSIRTYNEQFF. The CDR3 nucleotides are TGTGCCAGTAGTATCAGGACCTACAATGAGCAGTTCTTC.

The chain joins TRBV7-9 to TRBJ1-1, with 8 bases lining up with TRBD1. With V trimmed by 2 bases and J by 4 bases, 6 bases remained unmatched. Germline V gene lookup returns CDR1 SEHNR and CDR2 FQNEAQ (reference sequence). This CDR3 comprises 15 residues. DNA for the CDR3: TGTGCCAGCAGCTTAAAGGACAGGGTGGTCACTGAAGCTTTCTTT. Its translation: CASSLKDRVVTEAFF.

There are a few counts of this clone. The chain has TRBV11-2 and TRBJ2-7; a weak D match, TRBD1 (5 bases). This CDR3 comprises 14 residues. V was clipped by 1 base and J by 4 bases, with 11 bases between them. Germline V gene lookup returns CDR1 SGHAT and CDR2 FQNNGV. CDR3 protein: CASSLVRRVYEQYF. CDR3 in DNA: TGTGCCAGCAGCTTAGTTCGCAGGGTGTACGAGCAGTACTTC.

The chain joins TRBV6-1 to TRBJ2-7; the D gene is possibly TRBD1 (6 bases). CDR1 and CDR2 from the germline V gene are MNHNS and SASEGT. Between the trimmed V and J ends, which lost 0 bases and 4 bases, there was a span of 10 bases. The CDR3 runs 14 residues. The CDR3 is CASSEAIRGYEQYF. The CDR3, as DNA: TGTGCCAGCAGTGAAGCGATCAGGGGTTACGAGCAGTACTTC.

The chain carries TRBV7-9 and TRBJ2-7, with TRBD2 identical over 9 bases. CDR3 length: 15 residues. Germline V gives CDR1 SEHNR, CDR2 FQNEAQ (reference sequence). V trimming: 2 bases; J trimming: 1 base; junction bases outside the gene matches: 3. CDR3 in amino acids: CASSLTSGLSYEQYF. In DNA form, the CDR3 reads TGTGCCAGCAGCTTAACTAGCGGGCTATCCTACGAGCAGTACTTC.

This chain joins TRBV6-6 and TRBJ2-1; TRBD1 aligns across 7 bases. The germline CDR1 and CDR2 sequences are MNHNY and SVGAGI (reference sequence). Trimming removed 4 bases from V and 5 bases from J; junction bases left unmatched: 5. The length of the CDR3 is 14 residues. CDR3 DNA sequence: TGTGCCAGCAGTTTCATGGACAGGCACAATGAGCAGTTCTTC. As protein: CASSFMDRHNEQFF.

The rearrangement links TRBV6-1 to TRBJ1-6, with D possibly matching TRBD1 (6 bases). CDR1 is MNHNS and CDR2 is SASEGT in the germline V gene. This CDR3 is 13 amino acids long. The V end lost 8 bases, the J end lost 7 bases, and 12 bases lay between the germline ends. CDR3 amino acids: CASGDKENSPLHF. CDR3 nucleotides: TGTGCCAGCGGGGACAAAGAGAATTCACCCCTCCACTTT.

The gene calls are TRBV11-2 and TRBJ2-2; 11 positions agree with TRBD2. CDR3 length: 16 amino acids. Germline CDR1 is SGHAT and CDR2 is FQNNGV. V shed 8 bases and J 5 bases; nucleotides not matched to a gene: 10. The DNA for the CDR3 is TGTGCCAGCGGGAAGGATCTAGCGGGAGGTACCGGGGAGCTGTTTTTT. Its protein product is CASGKDLAGGTGELFF.

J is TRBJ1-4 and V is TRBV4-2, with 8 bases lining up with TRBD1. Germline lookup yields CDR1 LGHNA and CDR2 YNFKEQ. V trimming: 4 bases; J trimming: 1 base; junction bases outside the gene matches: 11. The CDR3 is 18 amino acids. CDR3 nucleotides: TGTGCCAGCAGCCGTAGCCTCGGACAGGGAGGAACTAATGAAAAACTGTTTTTT. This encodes CASSRSLGQGGTNEKLFF.

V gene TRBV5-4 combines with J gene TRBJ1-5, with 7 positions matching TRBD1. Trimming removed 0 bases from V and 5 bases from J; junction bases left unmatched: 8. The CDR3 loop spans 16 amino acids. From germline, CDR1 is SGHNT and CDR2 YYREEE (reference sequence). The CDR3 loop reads CASSLGGGSRDQPQHF. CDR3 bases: TGTGCCAGCAGCTTGGGAGGGGGCTCCAGAGATCAGCCCCAGCATTTT.

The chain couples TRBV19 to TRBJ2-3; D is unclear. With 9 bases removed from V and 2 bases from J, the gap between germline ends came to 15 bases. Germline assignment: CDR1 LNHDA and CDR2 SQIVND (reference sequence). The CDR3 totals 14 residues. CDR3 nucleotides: TGTGCCAGCAACGCAGGAAGGATCACAGATACGCAGTATTTT. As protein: CASNAGRITDTQYF. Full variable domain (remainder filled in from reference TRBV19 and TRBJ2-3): DGGITQSPKYLFRKEGQNVTLSCEQNLNHDAMYWYRQDPGQGLRLIYYSQIVNDFQKGDIAEGYSVSREKKESFPLTVTSAQKNPTAFYLCASNAGRITDTQYFGPGTRLTVL.